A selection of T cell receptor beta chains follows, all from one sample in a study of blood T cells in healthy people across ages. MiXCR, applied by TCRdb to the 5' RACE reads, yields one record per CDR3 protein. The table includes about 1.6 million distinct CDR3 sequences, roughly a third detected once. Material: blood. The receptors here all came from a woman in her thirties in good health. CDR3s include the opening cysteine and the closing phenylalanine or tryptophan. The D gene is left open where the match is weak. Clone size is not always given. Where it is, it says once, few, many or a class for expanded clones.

CDR3aa: CASSADSASGYTF
CDR3nt: TGCGCCAGCAGCGCAGACAGCGCTAGTGGCTACACCTTC
abundance: .
v_gene: TRBV5-1
d_gene: .
j_gene: TRBJ1-2

CDR3aa: CSAGNTGHNQPQHF
CDR3nt: TGCAGTGCTGGGAATACGGGACACAATCAGCCCCAGCATTTT
abundance: few
v_gene: TRBV20-1
d_gene: .
j_gene: TRBJ1-5

CDR3aa: CASSSGRAGGPETQYF
CDR3nt: TGCGCCAGCAGCTCGGGACGAGCGGGAGGGCCGGAGACCCAGTACTTC
abundance: .
v_gene: TRBV5-1
d_gene: TRBD2
j_gene: TRBJ2-5

CDR3aa: CSAMDRVGYEQYF
CDR3nt: TGCAGTGCTATGGACAGGGTTGGCTACGAGCAGTACTTC
abundance: .
v_gene: TRBV20-1
d_gene: TRBD1
j_gene: TRBJ2-7

CDR3aa: CASSTYSGTDTQYF
CDR3nt: TGTGCCAGCAGCACCTATAGCGGTACAGATACGCAGTATTTT
abundance: few
v_gene: TRBV7-3
d_gene: .
j_gene: TRBJ2-3

CDR3aa: CASSSLQGYKQYF
CDR3nt: TGCGCCAGCAGTTCTCTTCAGGGTTACAAGCAGTACTTC
abundance: .
v_gene: TRBV5-1
d_gene: .
j_gene: TRBJ2-5

CDR3aa: CATSDYGAPGTGSTDTQYF
CDR3nt: TGTGCCACCAGTGATTACGGCGCCCCGGGGACAGGGAGCACAGATACGCAGTATTTT
abundance: few
v_gene: TRBV24-1
d_gene: TRBD1
j_gene: TRBJ2-3

CDR3aa: CASRESSGRSDEQFF
CDR3nt: TGTGCCAGCAGAGAGTCTAGCGGGAGGTCCGATGAGCAGTTCTTC
abundance: few
v_gene: TRBV7-2
d_gene: TRBD2
j_gene: TRBJ2-1

CDR3aa: CASSLGAAGDHRELFF
CDR3nt: TGTGCCAGCAGCTTAGGGGCGGCAGGGGATCACCGGGAGCTGTTTTTT
abundance: .
v_gene: TRBV7-9
d_gene: .
j_gene: TRBJ2-2

CDR3aa: CASSSGGGGFDEQFF
CDR3nt: TGTGCCAGCAGTTCGGGCGGGGGGGGTTTCGATGAGCAGTTCTTC
abundance: few
v_gene: TRBV27
d_gene: TRBD2
j_gene: TRBJ2-1

CDR3aa: CAKRVLTGELFF
CDR3nt: TGTGCGAAACGGGTCCTCACCGGGGAGCTGTTTTTT
abundance: .
v_gene: TRBV2
d_gene: .
j_gene: TRBJ2-2

CDR3aa: CASSWRSRDSPLHF
CDR3nt: TGTGCCAGCAGCTGGAGGAGCAGGGATTCACCCCTCCACTTT
abundance: .
v_gene: TRBV5-6
d_gene: .
j_gene: TRBJ1-6

CDR3aa: CSAPPGWGGEQYF
CDR3nt: TGCAGTGCCCCACCAGGGTGGGGAGGCGAGCAGTACTTC
abundance: .
v_gene: TRBV20-1
d_gene: .
j_gene: TRBJ2-7

CDR3aa: CASSGGLDRFTYEQYF
CDR3nt: TGTGCCAGCAGTGGCGGACTGGACAGGTTTACCTACGAGCAGTACTTC
abundance: .
v_gene: TRBV6-1
d_gene: TRBD1
j_gene: TRBJ2-7

CDR3aa: CSATKPSGRAEETQYF
CDR3nt: TGCAGTGCTACCAAACCCAGCGGGAGGGCCGAAGAGACCCAGTACTTC
abundance: .
v_gene: TRBV20-1
d_gene: TRBD2
j_gene: TRBJ2-5

CDR3aa: CASSTSRVGGETQYF
CDR3nt: TGTGCCAGCAGCACGTCCAGGGTGGGGGGAGAGACCCAGTACTTC
abundance: .
v_gene: TRBV5-6
d_gene: .
j_gene: TRBJ2-5

CDR3aa: CAGSFGFPSARVEQFF
CDR3nt: TGTGCCGGCAGTTTTGGGTTTCCTAGCGCGAGGGTTGAGCAGTTCTTC
abundance: once
v_gene: TRBV12-3/TRBV12-4
d_gene: .
j_gene: TRBJ2-1

CDR3aa: CASSPSSGGVSYEQYF
CDR3nt: TGTGCCAGCAGTCCCTCGAGCGGGGGGGTTTCTTACGAGCAGTACTTC
abundance: .
v_gene: TRBV27
d_gene: TRBD2
j_gene: TRBJ2-7

CDR3aa: CASTMTSGRGRDTQYF
CDR3nt: TGTGCCAGCACTATGACTAGCGGGAGAGGTAGAGATACGCAGTATTTT
abundance: few
v_gene: TRBV2
d_gene: TRBD2
j_gene: TRBJ2-3

CDR3aa: CASSHGQEGHTEAFF
CDR3nt: TGCGCCAGCAGCCACGGCCAAGAGGGGCACACTGAAGCTTTCTTT
abundance: few
v_gene: TRBV4-1
d_gene: .
j_gene: TRBJ1-1

CDR3aa: CASSRQGAGGDNEQFF
CDR3nt: TGTGCCAGCAGCAGACAGGGGGCGGGAGGGGACAATGAGCAGTTCTTC
abundance: once
v_gene: TRBV27
d_gene: .
j_gene: TRBJ2-1

CDR3aa: CATSREEGTYEQYF
CDR3nt: TGTGCCACCAGCAGAGAGGAGGGAACCTACGAGCAGTACTTC
abundance: few
v_gene: TRBV15
d_gene: .
j_gene: TRBJ2-7

CDR3aa: CASSELGGQGARETQYF
CDR3nt: TGTGCCAGCAGCGAATTAGGGGGACAGGGGGCGCGGGAGACCCAGTACTTC
abundance: .
v_gene: TRBV7-9
d_gene: TRBD1
j_gene: TRBJ2-5

CDR3aa: CASSQGLGTGLGYTF
CDR3nt: TGTGCCAGCAGCCAAGGGTTAGGGACAGGGCTTGGCTACACCTTC
abundance: .
v_gene: TRBV3-1
d_gene: TRBD1
j_gene: TRBJ1-2

CDR3aa: CASSQDRGIQYF
CDR3nt: TGTGCCAGCAGCCAAGACAGGGGTATTCAGTACTTC
abundance: .
v_gene: TRBV7-8
d_gene: TRBD1
j_gene: TRBJ2-4

CDR3aa: CSARPPTSGSRDTQYF
CDR3nt: TGCAGTGCTAGGCCACCGACTAGCGGGAGTAGAGATACGCAGTATTTT
abundance: few
v_gene: TRBV20-1
d_gene: TRBD2
j_gene: TRBJ2-3

CDR3aa: CASSRTGGGRTEAFF
CDR3nt: TGTGCCAGCAGTCGGACAGGGGGAGGGCGGACTGAAGCTTTCTTT
abundance: .
v_gene: TRBV28
d_gene: TRBD1
j_gene: TRBJ1-1

CDR3aa: CSAPRGSTIYF
CDR3nt: TGCAGTGCTCCCCGGGGGAGCACCATATATTTT
abundance: .
v_gene: TRBV20-1
d_gene: .
j_gene: TRBJ1-3

CDR3aa: CATKGDAKGEETQYF
CDR3nt: TGTGCCACCAAAGGAGACGCCAAGGGTGAAGAGACCCAGTACTTC
abundance: few
v_gene: TRBV10-3
d_gene: .
j_gene: TRBJ2-5

CDR3aa: CASSHGFSGSSYNEQFF
CDR3nt: TGTGCCAGCAGCCACGGCTTTAGCGGGAGCTCCTACAATGAGCAGTTCTTC
abundance: few
v_gene: TRBV3-1
d_gene: TRBD2
j_gene: TRBJ2-1

CDR3aa: CASRPPGTFTDTQYF
CDR3nt: TGTGCCAGCCGCCCCCCCGGGACTTTTACAGATACGCAGTATTTT
abundance: many
v_gene: TRBV11-2
d_gene: .
j_gene: TRBJ2-3

CDR3aa: CASSPQGLAAFEQYF
CDR3nt: TGTGCCAGCAGCCCCCAGGGACTAGCGGCCTTCGAGCAGTACTTC
abundance: .
v_gene: TRBV7-8
d_gene: TRBD2
j_gene: TRBJ2-7

CDR3aa: CASRRTHQDGYTF
CDR3nt: TGTGCCAGCAGACGGACTCACCAAGATGGCTACACCTTC
abundance: .
v_gene: TRBV3-1
d_gene: .
j_gene: TRBJ1-2